What follows are 18 T cell receptor beta chains derived from one specimen sequenced in a study of human T cells and chemical hapten exposure. TCRdb re-called the RACE reads through MiXCR, storing one row per CDR3 protein. The sample carries 120,000 or so distinct CDR3 sequences, approximately 15% recorded once. Time point in this sample: pre-sensitization, week 0. The treatment is: therapeutic diphenylcyclopropenone sensitization with weekly scalp DPC. The starting material was whole blood, obtained in connection with sensitization to the hapten diphenylcyclopropenone (DPC). Source of these receptors: a woman under 30 with alopecia areata. Some clones in this sample may be carry-over from other donors' samples.

This clonotype came up a few times. The chain couples TRBV27 to TRBJ2-7; TRBD1 might be the D (6 bases). This CDR3 spans 14 amino acids. The ends were cut back, 0 bases at V and 1 base at J, with 7 bases in the middle. Germline assignment: CDR1 MNHEY and CDR2 SMNVEV (reference sequence). CDR3: CASSLSQGSYEQYF. CDR3 DNA: TGTGCCAGCAGTTTATCCCAGGGGTCCTACGAGCAGTACTTC.

The chain links TRBV7-6 to TRBJ2-7; D unclear. Germline V lookup: CDR1 SGHVS, CDR2 FNYEAQ. This CDR3 has 13 residues. Trimming cost V 5 bases and J 2 bases, with 10 bases left between them. The CDR3 DNA follows: TGTGCCAGCAGCAAGGACGTAACCTACGAGCAGTACTTC. Translating it yields CASSKDVTYEQYF.

This clonotype was picked up one time. V usage is TRBV20-1 and J usage is TRBJ2-5, with D perhaps being TRBD1 or TRBD2 (6 bases each). Germline V gives CDR1 DFQATT, CDR2 SNEGSKA (reference sequence). V lost 6 bases and J lost 0, with 11 bases in between. The CDR3 length is 13 residues. This chain's CDR3 is CSALGGDQETQYF. DNA of the CDR3: TGCAGTGCCCTGGGGGGCGACCAAGAGACCCAGTACTTC.

This chain uses TRBV9 with TRBJ2-1; 11 bases fit TRBD1. There are 14 residues in the CDR3. The germline V gene has CDR1 SGDLS and CDR2 YYNGEE. J lost 7 bases, V lost 3 bases, and 3 bases had no gene match. The CDR3 nucleotides are TGTGCCAGCAGCGATGGACAGGGGGCTAATGAGCAGTTCTTC. Translated, it gives CASSDGQGANEQFF.

This clonotype was observed at least ten times. This chain connects TRBV4-3 to TRBJ1-2; D is unresolved. The CDR3 consists of 15 residues. Deletions cut 0 bases from V and 5 bases from J, with 13 bases between. Germline CDR1 LGHNA, CDR2 YSLEER. The CDR3 protein is CASSQDRRSSYGYTF. CDR3 DNA: TGCGCCAGCAGCCAAGACCGGCGCTCTTCTTATGGCTACACCTTC.

This clonotype was recorded many times. The chain recombines TRBV7-8 with TRBJ2-3; D gene unclear. Trimming pared 1 base from V and 3 bases from J, leaving 5 bases between. The CDR3 is made up of 13 amino acids. CDR1 is SGHVS and CDR2 is FQNEAQ in the germline V gene. For the CDR3, the DNA is TGTGCCAGCAGCTTAGACGGAACAGATACGCAGTATTTT. It yields the protein CASSLDGTDTQYF.

This clonotype was found a few times. CDR3 region: CASSFRGGDGELFF. As DNA, the CDR3 is TGTGCCAGCAGCTTTCGGGGGGGCGACGGGGAGCTGTTTTTT. The chain combines TRBV5-4 with TRBJ2-2, with 8 bases aligning to TRBD2. This CDR3 is built from 14 residues. CDR1 is SGHNT, CDR2 YYREEE, per germline (reference sequence). Trimming cost V 2 bases and J 7 bases; bases outside gene matches: 4.

The genes are TRBV5-5 and TRBJ2-5; D call uncertain. The V and J ends lost 6 bases and 5 bases respectively, with 8 bases between them. From germline, CDR1 is SGHKS and CDR2 YYEKEE (reference sequence). CDR3 length: 11 amino acids. The CDR3 sequence is CASTYLETQYF. In DNA, the CDR3 is TGTGCCAGCACCTATCTTGAGACCCAGTACTTC.

The chain carries TRBV6-1 and TRBJ1-6; possible D gene TRBD1, 6 bases. The V end lost 6 bases, the J end lost 9 bases, and 15 bases lay between the germline ends. This CDR3 has 14 amino acids. Germline assignment: CDR1 MNHNS and CDR2 SASEGT. The CDR3 DNA sequence: TGTGCCAGCAGCGTCACGGGGGCAAGTTCACCCCTCCACTTT. Its translation: CASSVTGASSPLHF.

Many counts were recorded for this clonotype. V usage is TRBV20-1 and J usage is TRBJ2-1; 11 positions agree with TRBD2. The CDR3 is made up of 18 amino acids. Losses at the gene ends were 0 bases for V and 0 bases for J; bases not matched to a gene: 7. Germline CDR1 reads DFQATT; CDR2 reads SNEGSKA (reference sequence). CDR3 bases: TGCAGTGCTAGAGATAGGGCTAGCGGGGGGACCTCCTACAATGAGCAGTTCTTC. Protein: CSARDRASGGTSYNEQFF.

CDR3 sequence (DNA): TGTGCCAGCAGCCTGGGACTAGATAGAGAGACCCAGTACTTC. Translating it yields CASSLGLDRETQYF. The rearrangement joins TRBV7-2 to TRBJ2-5, with 8 bases fitting TRBD2. V gave up 5 bases and J gave up 4 bases; unmatched junction bases: 6. Germline CDR1 SGHTA, CDR2 FQGNSA. The CDR3 consists of 14 residues.

This clonotype was seen repeatedly, ten times or more. This sequence joins TRBV11-2 and TRBJ2-7, with 9 bases aligning to TRBD2. The CDR3 runs to 15 residues. V was pared by 0 bases and J by 0 bases, with 0 bases of the junction left unmatched. Germline CDR1 SGHAT, CDR2 FQNNGV. The CDR3 sequence is CASSLETSGSYEQYF. DNA of the CDR3: TGTGCCAGCAGCTTAGAGACTAGCGGCTCCTACGAGCAGTACTTC.

J is TRBJ2-7 and V is TRBV7-2; D might be TRBD1 (6 bases). Trimming left V 3 bases short and J 3 bases short, with 9 bases between. The CDR3 runs 13 residues. Germline CDR1 and CDR2: SGHTA and FQGNSA. CDR3 coding DNA: TGTGCCAGCAGCTTTGACAGGAACTACGAGCAGTACTTC. Its translation: CASSFDRNYEQYF.

This chain uses TRBV19 with TRBJ2-3; perhaps TRBD1 as D (7 bases). Germline V gene sequence: CDR1 LNHDA, CDR2 SQIVND (reference sequence). The V end lost 4 bases, the J end lost 2 bases, and 16 bases lay between the germline ends. The CDR3 consists of 16 residues. The CDR3 region is CASSTISGGTTDTQYF. In nucleotides, the CDR3 is TGTGCCAGTAGTACTATCTCAGGGGGGACCACAGATACGCAGTATTTT.

This clonotype was counted a few times. The V and J genes are TRBV7-2 and TRBJ2-1; 11 bases line up with TRBD1. With V trimmed by 4 bases and J by 14 bases, 7 bases remained unmatched. The CDR3 runs to 13 residues. Germline V gene sequence: CDR1 SGHTA, CDR2 FQGNSA. CDR3 in amino acids: CASSSRDRGEEFF. The CDR3, as DNA: TGTGCCAGCAGCTCCCGGGACAGGGGGGAGGAGTTCTTC.

This clonotype was picked up a small number of times. The genes are TRBV6-2 or TRBV6-3 and TRBJ1-1; D is ambiguous. Germline V lookup: CDR1 MNHEY, CDR2 SVGEGT. The CDR3 consists of 13 residues. The V end lost 6 bases, the J end lost 1 base, and 9 bases lay between the germline ends. The chain's CDR3 is CASSSSENTEAFF. Here the CDR3 DNA reads TGTGCCAGCAGCTCCTCGGAGAACACTGAAGCTTTCTTT.

This chain links TRBV20-1 with TRBJ2-5, with 9 bases aligning to TRBD1. With 7 bases clipped from V and 5 bases from J, the junction kept 5 bases outside the gene matches. The CDR3 is 12 residues long. Germline-derived CDR1 and CDR2 are DFQATT and SNEGSKA (reference sequence). CDR3 protein: CSVPGQGETQYF. The CDR3 DNA is TGCAGTGTCCCTGGACAGGGGGAGACCCAGTACTTC.

J is TRBJ2-5 and V is TRBV18; TRBD1 agrees at 9 bases. CDR1 and CDR2 (germline): KGHSH, LQKENI. The J segment lost 2 bases and the V segment lost 6 bases, leaving 7 bases of the junction unmatched. The CDR3 spans 15 residues. CDR3 sequence: CASSLTGTGQETQYF. CDR3 nucleotides: TGTGCCAGCTCCCTGACCGGGACAGGGCAAGAGACCCAGTACTTC.